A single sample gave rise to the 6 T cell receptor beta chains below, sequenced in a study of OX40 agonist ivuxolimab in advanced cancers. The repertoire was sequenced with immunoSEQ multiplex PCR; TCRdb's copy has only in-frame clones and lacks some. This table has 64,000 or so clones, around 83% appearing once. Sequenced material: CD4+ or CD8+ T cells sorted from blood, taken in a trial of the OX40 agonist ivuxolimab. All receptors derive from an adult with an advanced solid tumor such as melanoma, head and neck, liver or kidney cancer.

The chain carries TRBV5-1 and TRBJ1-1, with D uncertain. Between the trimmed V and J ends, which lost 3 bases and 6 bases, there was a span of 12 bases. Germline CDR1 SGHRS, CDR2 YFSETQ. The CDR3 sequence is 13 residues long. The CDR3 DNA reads TGCGCCAGCAGCTCCACGCGGAGCGCTGAAGCTTTCTTT. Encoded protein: CASSSTRSAEAFF. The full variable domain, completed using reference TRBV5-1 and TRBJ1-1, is KAGVTQTPRYLIKTRGQQVTLSCSPISGHRSVSWYQQTPGQGLQFLFEYFSETQRNKGNFPGRFSGRQFSNSRSEMNVSTLELGDSALYLCASSSTRSAEAFFGQGTRLTVV.

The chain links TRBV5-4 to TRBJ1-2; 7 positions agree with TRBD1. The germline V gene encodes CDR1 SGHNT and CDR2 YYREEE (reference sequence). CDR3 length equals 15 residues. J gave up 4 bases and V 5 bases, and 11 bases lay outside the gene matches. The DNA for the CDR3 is TGTGCCAGCAGTCAAGGGGGCTGGATGAGCTATGGCTACACCTTC. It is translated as CASSQGGWMSYGYTF. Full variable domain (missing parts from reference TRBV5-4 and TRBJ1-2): ETGVTQSPTHLIKTRGQQVTLRCSSQSGHNTVSWYQQALGQGPQFIFQYYREEENGRGNFPPRFSGLQFPNYSSELNVNALELDDSALYLCASSQGGWMSYGYTFGSGTRLTVV.

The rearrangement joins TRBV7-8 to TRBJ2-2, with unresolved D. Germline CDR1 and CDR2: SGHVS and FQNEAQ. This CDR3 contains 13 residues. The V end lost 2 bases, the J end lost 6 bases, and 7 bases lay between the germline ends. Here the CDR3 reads CASSLLIAGELFF. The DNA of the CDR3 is TGTGCCAGCAGCTTATTAATCGCCGGGGAGCTGTTTTTT.

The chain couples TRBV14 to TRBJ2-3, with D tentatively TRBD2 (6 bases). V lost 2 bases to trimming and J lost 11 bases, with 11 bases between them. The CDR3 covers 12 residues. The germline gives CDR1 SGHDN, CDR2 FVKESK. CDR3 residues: CASSQSLAVQYF. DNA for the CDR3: TGTGCCAGCAGCCAATCACTAGCCGTGCAGTATTTT. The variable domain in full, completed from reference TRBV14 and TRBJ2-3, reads EAGVTQFPSHSVIEKGQTVTLRCDPISGHDNLYWYRRVMGKEIKFLLHFVKESKQDESGMPNNRFLAERTGGTYSTLKVQPAELEDSGVYFCASSQSLAVQYFGPGTRLTVL.

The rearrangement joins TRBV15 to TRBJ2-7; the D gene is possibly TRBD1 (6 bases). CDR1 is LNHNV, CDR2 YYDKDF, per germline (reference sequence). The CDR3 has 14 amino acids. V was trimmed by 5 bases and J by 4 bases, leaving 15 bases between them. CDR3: CATSPQGKGYEQYF. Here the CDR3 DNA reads TGTGCCACCAGCCCTCAGGGGAAAGGGTACGAGCAGTACTTC.

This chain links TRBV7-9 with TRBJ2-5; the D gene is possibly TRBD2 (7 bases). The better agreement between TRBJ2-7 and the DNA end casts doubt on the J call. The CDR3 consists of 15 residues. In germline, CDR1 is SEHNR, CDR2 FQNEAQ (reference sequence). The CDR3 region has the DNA TGTGCCAGCAGCCGGGCGGGGGCCCTTAGCTACGAGCAGTACTTC. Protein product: CASSRAGALSYEQYF.